This T cell receptor beta chain was identified during a study of T-cell reconstitution after alpha-beta-depleted transplantation in children. Unique molecular identifiers were used in preparing the TCRbeta library. From the PCR reads, TCRdb called clonotypes with MiXCR, one entry per CDR3 protein. Here the sample spans about 610,000 distinct CDR3 sequences, roughly a tenth being singletons. Germline loops: CDR1 SGHDT, CDR2 YYEEEE. The CDR3 is made up of 11 amino acids. This clonotype has at least ten counts. The germline gene is not matched at one end of the junction; a read error may be the cause. This clonotype was sampled from a human donor who donated a stem cell graft to a child with acute myeloid leukemia. The sequencing here drew on PBMCs from the stem cell graft donor, taken from the stem cell graft. The rearrangement joins TRBV5-6 to TRBJ2-1; D remains unclear. The CDR3 nucleotides are TGTACCAGCTACCGTGAAAATGAGCAGTTCTTC. Translated, it gives CTSYRENEQFF.